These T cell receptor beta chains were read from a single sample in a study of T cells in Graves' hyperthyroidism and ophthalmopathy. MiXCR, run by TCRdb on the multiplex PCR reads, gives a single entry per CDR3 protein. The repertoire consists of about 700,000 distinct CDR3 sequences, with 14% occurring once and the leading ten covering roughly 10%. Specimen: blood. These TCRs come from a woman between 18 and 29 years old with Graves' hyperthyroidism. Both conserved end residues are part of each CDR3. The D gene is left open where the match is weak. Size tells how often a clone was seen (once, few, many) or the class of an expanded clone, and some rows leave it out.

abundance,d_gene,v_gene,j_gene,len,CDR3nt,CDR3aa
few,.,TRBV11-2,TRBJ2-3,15,TGTGCCAGCAGCTTAGATGGGTTTATAACAGATACGCAGTATTTT,CASSLDGFITDTQYF
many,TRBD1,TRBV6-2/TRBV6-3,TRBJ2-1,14,TGTGCCAGCAGTTACGGACAGGACCACAATGAGCAGTTCTTC,CASSYGQDHNEQFF
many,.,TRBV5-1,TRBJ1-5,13,TGCGCCAGCAGCTTGGAAGTGAATCAGCCCCAGCATTTT,CASSLEVNQPQHF
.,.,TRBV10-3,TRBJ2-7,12,TGTGCCATCAGTCTACAGGATTACGAGCAGTACTTC,CAISLQDYEQYF
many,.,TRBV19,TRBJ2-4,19,TGTGCCAGTAGTACGTCATCAGGGATCGTGGGGCTAGCCAAAAACATTCAGTACTTC,CASSTSSGIVGLAKNIQYF
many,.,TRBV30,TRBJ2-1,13,TGTGCCTGGGAAGGGAGCTCCTACAATGAGCAGTTCTTC,CAWEGSSYNEQFF
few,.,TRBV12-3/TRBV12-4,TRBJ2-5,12,TGTGCCAGCAGCCGGGACAATGAGACCCAGTACTTC,CASSRDNETQYF
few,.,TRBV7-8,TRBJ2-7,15,TGTGCCAGCAGCTTAATGGGCCCAAACTCCTACGAGCAGTACTTC,CASSLMGPNSYEQYF
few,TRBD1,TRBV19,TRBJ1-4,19,TGTGCCAGTAGTATCCTTCGACAGGGGCGTTCTTCAACTAATGAAAAACTGTTTTTT,CASSILRQGRSSTNEKLFF
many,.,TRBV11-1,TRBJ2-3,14,TGTGCCAGCAGCACGGAAGGGCGAGCAGATACGCAGTATTTT,CASSTEGRADTQYF
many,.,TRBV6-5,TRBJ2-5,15,TGTGCCAGCAGTTACTCGAACTGGGACCAAGAGACCCAGTACTTC,CASSYSNWDQETQYF
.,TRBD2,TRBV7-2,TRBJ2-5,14,TGTGCCAGCAGCACGTCGACTAGCGGCCTCTTAGTGAACTTC,CASSTSTSGLLVNF
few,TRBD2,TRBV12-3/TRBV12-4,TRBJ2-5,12,TGTGCCAGCAGTTTAAATGGGCGGGAGAGGGACTTC,CASSLNGRERDF
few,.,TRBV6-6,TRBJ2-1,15,TGTGCCAGCAGTTACTCGCGGGGCGATTACAATGAGCAGTTCTTC,CASSYSRGDYNEQFF
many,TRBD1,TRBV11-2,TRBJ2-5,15,TGTGCCAGCAGCCCCGATTGGACAGGGTGGGAGACCCAGTACTTC,CASSPDWTGWETQYF
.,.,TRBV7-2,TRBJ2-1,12,TGTGCCAGCAGCTCGTATGGGGACGAGCAGTTCTTC,CASSSYGDEQFF
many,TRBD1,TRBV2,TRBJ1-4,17,TGTGCCAGCAGCCGAAGGACAGGGATATTGGCTAATGAAAAACTGTTTTTT,CASSRRTGILANEKLFF
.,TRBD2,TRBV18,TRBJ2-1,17,TGTGCCAGCTCCCCATTCGGGACTAGCGGGATTGACAATGAGCAGTTCTTC,CASSPFGTSGIDNEQFF
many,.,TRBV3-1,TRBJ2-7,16,TGTGCCAGCAGCCAATTGGACGGGGCTCCCCCTTACGAGCAGTACTTC,CASSQLDGAPPYEQYF
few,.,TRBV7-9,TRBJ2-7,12,TGTGCCAGCGGCTTTGGACAGAACGAGCAGTACTTC,CASGFGQNEQYF
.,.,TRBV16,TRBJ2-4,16,TGTGCCAGCAGCCAATACGCCCGAACAGCCAAAAACATTCAGTACTTC,CASSQYARTAKNIQYF
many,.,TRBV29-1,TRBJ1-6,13,TGCAGCGTCTCTTTCCAGGAGAATTCACCCCTCCACTTT,CSVSFQENSPLHF
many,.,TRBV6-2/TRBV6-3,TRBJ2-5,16,TGTGCCAGCAGATCGGCCCGCACTAGCAAGGCGGAGACCCAGTACTTC,CASRSARTSKAETQYF
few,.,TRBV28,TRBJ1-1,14,TGTGCCAGCAGACGCCCGTCGGGGGCAGCTGAAGCTTTCTTT,CASRRPSGAAEAFF
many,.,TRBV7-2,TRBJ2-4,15,TGTGCCAGCAGCCGGAGGGGCGGAGCCAAAAACATTCAGTACTTC,CASSRRGGAKNIQYF
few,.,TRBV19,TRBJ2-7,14,TGTGCCAGTAGTATTTCTAGCGTGTCCTACGAGCAGTACTTC,CASSISSVSYEQYF
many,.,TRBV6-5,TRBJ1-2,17,TGTGCCAGCAGTTACTCTCCAGGACAAGGACTCAACTATGGCTACACCTTC,CASSYSPGQGLNYGYTF
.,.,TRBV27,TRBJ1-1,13,TGTGCCAGCAGTGCTATCATGAACACTGAAGCTTTCTTT,CASSAIMNTEAFF
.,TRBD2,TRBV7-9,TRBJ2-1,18,TGTGCCAGCAGCCCTAGGGGACTAGCGGCTCACTCCTACAATGAGCAGTTCTTC,CASSPRGLAAHSYNEQFF
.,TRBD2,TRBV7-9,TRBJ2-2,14,TGTGCCAGCAGCTTACTAGCGGGAGACGGGGAGCTGTTTTTT,CASSLLAGDGELFF
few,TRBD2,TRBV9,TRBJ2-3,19,TGTGCCAGCAGCGCCAGGACTAGCGGGAGTAGTGGCAAGGGAGATACGCAGTATTTT,CASSARTSGSSGKGDTQYF
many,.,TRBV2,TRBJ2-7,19,TGTGCCAGCAGTGACCCGGGACGGGTGCGATCGGGAAGCTCCTACGAGCAGTACTTC,CASSDPGRVRSGSSYEQYF
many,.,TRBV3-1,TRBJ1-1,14,TGTGCCAGCAGCCAGGGGGAGGTGCACACTGAAGCTTTCTTT,CASSQGEVHTEAFF
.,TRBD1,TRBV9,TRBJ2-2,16,TGTGCCAGCAGTCGTACAGGGGCGCTGGGCACCGGGGAGCTGTTTTTT,CASSRTGALGTGELFF
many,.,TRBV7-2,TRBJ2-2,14,TGTGCCAGCAGCTTAGTATCCTCAAACGGGGAGCTGTTTTTT,CASSLVSSNGELFF
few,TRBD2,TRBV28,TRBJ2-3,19,TGTGCCAGCAGTTTTTTCCCCGGGACTAGCGGGAGAGTTATAGATACGCAGTATTTT,CASSFFPGTSGRVIDTQYF
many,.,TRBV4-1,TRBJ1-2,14,TGCGCCAGCAGCCAACCCCGCGGGGCGGGGGGCTACACCTTC,CASSQPRGAGGYTF
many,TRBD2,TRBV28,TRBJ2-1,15,TGTGCCAGCAGTTTGTCCGGGAGGGCCATCAATGAGCAGTTCTTC,CASSLSGRAINEQFF
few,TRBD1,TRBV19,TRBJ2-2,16,TGTGCCAGTAGTGTCAGAACCGGGACAGGAACCGGGGAGCTGTTTTTT,CASSVRTGTGTGELFF
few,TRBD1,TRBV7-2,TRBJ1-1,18,TGTGCCAGCAGCCTATACAGGGGCCGCGAGGGGGTGAACACTGAAGCTTTCTTT,CASSLYRGREGVNTEAFF
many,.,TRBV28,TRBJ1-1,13,TGTGCCAGCAAGTCCAGGGTGGACACTGAAGCTTTCTTT,CASKSRVDTEAFF
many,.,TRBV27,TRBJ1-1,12,TGTGCCAGCGGCGACTGGAACACTGAAGCTTTCTTT,CASGDWNTEAFF
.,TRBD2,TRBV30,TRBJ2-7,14,TGTGCCTGGATGGGACTAGCGGGAGGTGCCGAGCAGTACTTC,CAWMGLAGGAEQYF
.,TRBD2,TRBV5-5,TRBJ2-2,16,TGTGCCAGCAGCTTTTCGACTAGCGGGAGGCTGAGGGAGCTGTTTTTT,CASSFSTSGRLRELFF
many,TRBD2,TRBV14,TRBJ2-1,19,TGTGCCAGCAGCCAAGACGTCGCTTTTAGCGGGAGGGGAAACAATGAGCAGTTCTTC,CASSQDVAFSGRGNNEQFF
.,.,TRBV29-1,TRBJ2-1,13,TGCAGCGTTGATGGTGGGCCCGGGGATGAGCAGTTCTTC,CSVDGGPGDEQFF
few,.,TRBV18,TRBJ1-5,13,TGTGCCAGCTCACCGACGGAAAATCAGCCCCAGCATTTT,CASSPTENQPQHF
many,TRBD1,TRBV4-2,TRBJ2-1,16,TGTGCCAGCAGCCAGACCGACAGGGACCCCTACAATGAGCAGTTCTTC,CASSQTDRDPYNEQFF
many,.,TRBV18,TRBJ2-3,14,TGTGCCAGCTCACCGGCTAGGGGCACAGATACGCAGTATTTT,CASSPARGTDTQYF
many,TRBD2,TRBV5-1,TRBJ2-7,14,TGCGCCAGCAGCTCCGGGAGGAGATCCTACGAGCAGTACTTC,CASSSGRRSYEQYF
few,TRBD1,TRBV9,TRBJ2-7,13,TGTGCCAGCAGCGTCCTACAGGGGGCCGAGCAGTACTTC,CASSVLQGAEQYF
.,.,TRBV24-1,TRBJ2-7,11,TGTGCCACCAGGACCTCCCGCGAGCAGTACTTC,CATRTSREQYF